A single sample gave rise to the 29 T cell receptor beta chains below, sequenced in a study of cytomegalovirus exposure and HLA in healthy donors. PCR was performed using 60 Vbeta and 13 Jbeta primers. Libraries were prepared by immunoSEQ multiplex PCR; TCRdb keeps only in-frame clonotypes and omits some of them. Among 120,000 or so clones listed, 75% to 85% were seen once. Sequencing was done on a sample of PBMCs. These receptor sequences come from a man aged 25 to 45 in good health and CMV-seronegative.

This chain joins TRBV25-1 and TRBJ2-1; 15 bases agree with TRBD2. This CDR3 is 15 amino acids long. The J segment lost 9 bases and the V segment lost 5 bases, leaving 5 bases of the junction unmatched. Germline CDR1 and CDR2: MGHDK and SYGVNS. The CDR3, as DNA: TGTGCCAGCAGTTCGGGACTAGCGGGAGGTCGTGAGCAGTTCTTC. Translation gives CASSSGLAGGREQFF.

V usage is TRBV6-5 and J usage is TRBJ2-7; possibly TRBD1 for D (6 bases). CDR1 and CDR2 from the germline V gene are MNHEY and SVGAGI. Trimming cost V 6 bases and J 6 bases, with 15 bases left between them. The CDR3 length is 13 residues. This CDR3 reads CASSQGTPTEQYF. Written as DNA, the CDR3 is TGTGCCAGCAGCCAAGGGACACCAACCGAGCAGTACTTC.

V and J are TRBV27 and TRBJ2-1, with TRBD2 identical over 12 bases. Losses at the gene ends were 4 bases for V and 7 bases for J; bases not matched to a gene: 8. Germline CDR1 is MNHEY and CDR2 is SMNVEV (reference sequence). The CDR3 is made up of 16 amino acids. For the CDR3, the DNA is TGTGCCAGCAGTTCAACGACTAGCGGGAGAGGTAATGAGCAGTTCTTC. Protein product: CASSSTTSGRGNEQFF.

As concerns this clone: Relative to the germline gene, one junction end is altered; a read error may explain this. The chain links TRBV6-1 to TRBJ1-2; weak D call: TRBD1 (6 bases). The germline CDR1 and CDR2 sequences are MNHNS and SASEGT. This CDR3 contains 13 residues. The CDR3 nucleotides read TGTGCCAGCAAGATCAGGGGATACTATGGCTACCCCTTC. Encoded protein: CASKIRGYYGYPF.

The chain couples TRBV28 to TRBJ2-7; D not certain. V lost 6 bases and J lost 7, with 10 bases in between. The CDR3 runs 11 residues. The germline gives CDR1 MDHEN, CDR2 SYDVKM. DNA for the CDR3: TGTGCCAGCAGCCGGCTGAGGGAGCAGTACTTC. Translated, it gives CASSRLREQYF.

This chain connects TRBV7-9 to TRBJ2-7; D might be TRBD2 (5 bases). CDR1 is SEHNR, CDR2 FQNEAQ, per germline (reference sequence). Trimming took 5 bases from V and 2 from J, leaving 22 bases between them. The length of the CDR3 is 17 residues. CDR3 sequence: CASSQQNGLFPTYEQYF. As DNA, the CDR3 is TGTGCCAGCAGCCAACAAAACGGACTGTTTCCCACCTACGAGCAGTACTTC.

The V and J genes are TRBV11-2 and TRBJ2-1; 10 bases agree with TRBD2. This CDR3 has 16 amino acids. Losses at the gene ends were 1 base for V and 7 bases for J; bases not matched to a gene: 7. Germline V gene sequence: CDR1 SGHAT, CDR2 FQNNGV. The CDR3 here is CASSLGRVAGGNEQFF. The CDR3 DNA reads as TGTGCCAGCAGCTTAGGGAGGGTAGCGGGAGGTAATGAGCAGTTCTTC.

This clone has a single count. The CDR3 nucleotides read TGTGCCAGCAGCATTATGGGACTAGCGGAAGAGACCCAGTACTTC. It codes for CASSIMGLAEETQYF. J is TRBJ2-5 and V is TRBV7-6; 11 nucleotides agree with TRBD2. Trimming at V came to 5 bases and at J to 3 bases, leaving 5 bases not matched to a gene. The CDR3 sequence is 15 residues long. Germline-derived CDR1 and CDR2 are SGHVS and FNYEAQ.

J is TRBJ2-1 and V is TRBV6-5; weak D call: TRBD1 (6 bases). V gave up 0 bases and J gave up 8 bases, with 8 bases separating them. This CDR3 has 13 residues. The V gene's germline CDR1 is MNHEY and CDR2 SVGAGI. The CDR3 DNA reads TGTGCCAGCAGTTACTCCCCAGGGGATGAGCAGTTCTTC. This gives the protein CASSYSPGDEQFF.

The CDR3 coding sequence is TGCGCCAGCAGCCAAGGTAGCGGGCCCTTCGCGGGGGACAATGAGCAGTTCTTC. Amino acids: CASSQGSGPFAGDNEQFF. V gene TRBV4-1 combines with J gene TRBJ2-1, with TRBD2 matching over 7 bases. Losses at the gene ends were 1 base for V and 5 bases for J; bases not matched to a gene: 14. Germline values: CDR1 MGHRA, CDR2 YSYEKL. This CDR3 has 18 residues.

This clone was observed a few times. The genes are TRBV14 and TRBJ2-7; 11 bases agree with TRBD2. Looked up from germline, CDR1 is SGHDN and CDR2 is FVKESK. This CDR3 spans 15 amino acids. The J segment lost 5 bases and the V segment lost 4 bases, leaving 7 bases of the junction unmatched. The CDR3 DNA follows: TGTGCCAGCAGCCGACGACTAGCGGGACTAGACGAGCAGTACTTC. This gives the protein CASSRRLAGLDEQYF. Based on the CDR3 plus reference TRBV14 and TRBJ2-7, the full variable domain is EAGVTQFPSHSVIEKGQTVTLRCDPISGHDNLYWYRRVMGKEIKFLLHFVKESKQDESGMPNNRFLAERTGGTYSTLKVQPAELEDSGVYFCASSRRLAGLDEQYFGPGTRLTVT.

The chain couples TRBV5-1 to TRBJ2-1; 7 bases line up with TRBD2. The germline V gene encodes CDR1 SGHRS and CDR2 YFSETQ. The CDR3 runs to 15 residues. V lost 2 bases and J lost 4; bases outside the gene matches: 6. As DNA, the CDR3 is TGCGCCAGCAGCTTCGAGCCTAGCGGTTACAATGAGCAGTTCTTC. Protein: CASSFEPSGYNEQFF.

CDR3 coding DNA: TGTGCCTGGAGGGGCCCACCGACTAGCGGAGGGTCGAACACCGGGGAGCTGTTTTTT. As protein: CAWRGPPTSGGSNTGELFF. V gene TRBV30 combines with J gene TRBJ2-2; 9 positions agree with TRBD2. The germline V gene encodes CDR1 GTSNPN and CDR2 SVGIG (reference sequence). With 3 bases clipped from V and 0 bases from J, the junction kept 14 bases outside the gene matches. The CDR3 runs 19 residues.

V usage is TRBV28 and J usage is TRBJ2-2; D is possibly TRBD2 (6 bases). CDR3 length: 17 residues. Germline assignment: CDR1 MDHEN and CDR2 SYDVKM. The V end was cut by 6 bases, the J end by 5 bases, with 22 bases between. CDR3 sequence (DNA): TGTGCCAGCAGGGGGTACATCGGCGGGATATATACCGGGGAGCTGTTTTTT. Translation gives CASRGYIGGIYTGELFF.

V and J are TRBV14 and TRBJ2-4, with 7 bases matching TRBD1. The J segment lost 7 bases and the V segment lost 5 bases, leaving 11 bases of the junction unmatched. CDR1 is SGHDN and CDR2 is FVKESK in the germline V gene. CDR3 length: 15 amino acids. CDR3 region: CASSSIDRERNIQYF. The CDR3 coding sequence is TGTGCCAGCAGCTCGATCGACAGGGAGCGGAACATTCAGTACTTC. The variable domain in full, completed from reference TRBV14 and TRBJ2-4, reads EAGVTQFPSHSVIEKGQTVTLRCDPISGHDNLYWYRRVMGKEIKFLLHFVKESKQDESGMPNNRFLAERTGGTYSTLKVQPAELEDSGVYFCASSSIDRERNIQYFGAGTRLSVL.

This sequence joins TRBV6-1 and TRBJ1-3; perhaps TRBD1 as D (5 bases). The CDR3 is 16 amino acids. The germline V gene encodes CDR1 MNHNS and CDR2 SASEGT. Trimming pared 2 bases from V and 3 bases from J, leaving 14 bases between. Here the CDR3 reads CASSELRGVIGNTIYF. CDR3 in DNA: TGTGCCAGCAGTGAACTCCGGGGGGTGATTGGAAACACCATATATTTT.

This chain links TRBV2 with TRBJ1-5; 7 bases fit TRBD1. The germline CDR1 and CDR2 sequences are SNHLY and FYNNEI. V was clipped by 7 bases and J by 0 bases; unmatched bases: 9. The CDR3 has 16 residues. CDR3 coding DNA: TGTGCCAGCACCAACTTAGGACAGGATAGCAATCAGCCCCAGCATTTT. This sequence encodes CASTNLGQDSNQPQHF.

V is TRBV7-9 and J is TRBJ2-7; 9 bases align to TRBD1. CDR1 is SEHNR and CDR2 is FQNEAQ in the germline V gene (reference sequence). The CDR3 runs to 17 residues. The V gene end was trimmed by 5 bases and the J gene end by 3 bases; junction bases not matched to a gene: 14. The CDR3 protein is CASSPQGRTGVFYEQYF. The CDR3 DNA follows: TGTGCCAGCAGCCCCCAGGGCCGGACAGGGGTTTTCTACGAGCAGTACTTC.

The chain is built from TRBV5-1 and TRBJ2-1; 7 bases are shared with TRBD1. The length of the CDR3 is 17 residues. V dropped 2 bases and J dropped 8; count of bases not matched to a gene: 16. From germline, CDR1 is SGHRS and CDR2 YFSETQ. The CDR3 DNA follows: TGCGCCAGCAGCTTCGGGATCCCGGGACCGAGGGGGCATGAGCAGTTCTTC. Translated: CASSFGIPGPRGHEQFF.

This chain connects TRBV28 to TRBJ2-7, with D possibly matching TRBD2 (5 bases). Germline CDR1 MDHEN, CDR2 SYDVKM. This CDR3 spans 17 amino acids. V lost 3 bases and J lost 4, with 22 bases in between. The CDR3 reads CASSFLYTVGDWYEQYF. The CDR3 DNA sequence: TGTGCCAGCAGTTTCCTTTACACGGTCGGGGATTGGTACGAGCAGTACTTC.

The genes are TRBV2 and TRBJ2-1; TRBD2 matches 16 bases. The CDR3 has 19 amino acids. V shed 6 bases, J shed 7 bases, and the junction held 15 bases outside the gene matches. Germline V gene data show CDR1 as SNHLY and CDR2 as FYNNEI. For the CDR3, the DNA is TGTGCCAGCAGCGAAACCGGGACTAGCGGGAGGGGTAGTCGAAATGAGCAGTTCTTC. Protein product: CASSETGTSGRGSRNEQFF.

In this sample, this clone turned up a few times. The chain links TRBV6-6 to TRBJ1-1, with TRBD1 as a possible D gene (5 bases). V shed 6 bases and J shed 5 bases, with 13 bases lying between them. The germline V gene encodes CDR1 MNHNY and CDR2 SVGAGI (reference sequence). This CDR3 has 13 amino acids. CDR3 nucleotide sequence: TGTGCCAGCAGCCCGGGGGGTAGGACTGAAGCTTTCTTT. Translation: CASSPGGRTEAFF.

The gene calls are TRBV6-5 and TRBJ1-5, with a tentative D call TRBD1 (6 bases). The V gene lost 2 bases and the J gene lost 7 bases, with 12 bases spanning the gap. Germline values: CDR1 MNHEY, CDR2 SVGAGI. The CDR3 sequence is 14 residues long. This chain's CDR3 is CASSYIAGVQPQHF. In nucleotides, the CDR3 is TGTGCCAGCAGTTACATTGCAGGGGTCCAGCCCCAGCATTTT.

This clone was recorded a few times. The chain couples TRBV2 to TRBJ2-7; 13 bases match TRBD2. J gave up 6 bases and V 7 bases, and 3 bases lay outside the gene matches. There are 13 residues in the CDR3. The germline V gene encodes CDR1 SNHLY and CDR2 FYNNEI. The CDR3 region is CASTGTSGTEQYF. CDR3 sequence (DNA): TGTGCCAGCACCGGGACTAGCGGGACCGAGCAGTACTTC.

V and J are TRBV30 and TRBJ1-1; 9 nucleotides agree with TRBD1. Germline CDR1 reads GTSNPN; CDR2 reads SVGIG (reference sequence). The CDR3 length is 15 residues. Trimming cost V 3 bases and J 4 bases; bases outside gene matches: 9. The CDR3 loop reads CAWSPGQGLVTEAFF. CDR3 nucleotide sequence: TGTGCCTGGAGCCCGGGACAGGGTTTGGTCACTGAAGCTTTCTTT.

The chain recombines TRBV7-2 with TRBJ2-3, with 8 bases aligning to TRBD2. Germline CDR1 reads SGHTA; CDR2 reads FQGNSA. CDR3 size: 17 residues. J gave up 6 bases and V 1 base, and 12 bases lay outside the gene matches. CDR3 sequence: CASSLVVAGPPYDTQYF. CDR3 in DNA: TGTGCCAGCAGCTTAGTAGTAGCGGGGCCCCCATACGATACGCAGTATTTT.

The gene calls are TRBV28 and TRBJ1-1; D gene unclear. This CDR3 comprises 14 residues. Germline CDR1 MDHEN, CDR2 SYDVKM. Trimming shortened V by 3 bases and J by 0 bases, and 8 bases separated the two germline ends. Written as DNA, the CDR3 is TGTGCCAGCAGTTTGGGCAGGATGAACACTGAAGCTTTCTTT. Amino acid sequence: CASSLGRMNTEAFF.

This clone has only a few counts. The chain employs TRBV4-1 and TRBJ1-5; no firm D call. The V end lost 1 base, the J end lost 5 bases, and 6 bases lay between the germline ends. CDR3 length: 13 residues. The germline gives CDR1 MGHRA, CDR2 YSYEKL. CDR3 in amino acids: CASSQVSDQPQHF. In DNA form, the CDR3 reads TGCGCCAGCAGCCAAGTGTCGGATCAGCCCCAGCATTTT.

The V call is TRBV5-1, the J call TRBJ2-2; 8 nucleotides agree with TRBD1. The CDR3 has 15 residues. Germline V gene lookup returns CDR1 SGHRS and CDR2 YFSETQ. The V segment lost 4 bases and the J segment 4 bases; nucleotides outside the gene matches: 6. The CDR3 loop is CASSPLTGGTGELFF. CDR3 coding DNA: TGCGCCAGCAGCCCACTTACAGGGGGCACCGGGGAGCTGTTTTTT.